The 14 T cell receptor beta chains given below trace back to one sample, sequenced in a study of T cell repertoires in cytomegalovirus infection. A single record per CDR3 protein comes from TCRdb applying MiXCR to the reads. This table holds a few hundred thousand distinct CDR3 sequences, approximately 40% found once. Their specific antigens are unknown. The material sequenced was cultured PBMCs, taken from culture after CMV antigen stimulation. The receptors shown here come from a human donor in good health (CMV status not recorded). Some clones in this sample may be carry-over from other donors' samples.

The CDR3 region has the DNA TGTGCCAGCAGCCCCCAGGCGGCCGCGATCAGCTACGAGCAGTACTTC. This sequence encodes CASSPQAAAISYEQYF. The V gene is TRBV7-9, the J gene TRBJ2-7; D unresolved. Trimming cost V 5 bases and J 3 bases, with 20 bases left between them. CDR1 is SEHNR, CDR2 FQNEAQ, per germline (reference sequence). This CDR3 has 16 amino acids.

This clonotype came up a few times. The chain is built from TRBV12-3 or TRBV12-4 and TRBJ2-3, with TRBD2 identical over 7 bases. CDR3 length equals 18 residues. Germline trimming cut 5 bases from V and 6 bases from J; bases unmatched to any gene: 20. This chain's CDR3 is CASSLWGVAGLGEDTQYF. CDR3 in DNA: TGTGCCAGCAGTCTTTGGGGGGTAGCGGGCCTGGGAGAGGATACGCAGTATTTT.

This clonotype appeared once. The J gene is TRBJ1-1, the V gene TRBV11-2, with D unresolved. V lost 2 bases and J lost 1, with 8 bases in between. CDR3 length equals 14 residues. Germline V gives CDR1 SGHAT, CDR2 FQNNGV. The CDR3 loop reads CASSLLDRNTEAFF. The CDR3 coding sequence is TGTGCCAGCAGCTTACTGGATAGGAACACTGAAGCTTTCTTT.

This clonotype was detected only once. This chain links TRBV20-1 with TRBJ2-2; TRBD2 matches 8 bases. CDR1 is DFQATT and CDR2 is SNEGSKA in the germline V gene (reference sequence). The V segment lost 0 bases and the J segment 6 bases; nucleotides outside the gene matches: 9. The CDR3 is 16 residues long. The CDR3 protein is CSARDYREGGAGELFF. CDR3 DNA: TGCAGTGCTAGAGACTATCGGGAGGGCGGGGCCGGGGAGCTGTTTTTT.

The chain uses TRBV2 and TRBJ1-3; 9 bases agree with TRBD1. The J segment lost 8 bases and the V segment lost 5 bases, leaving 7 bases of the junction unmatched. Germline CDR1 reads SNHLY; CDR2 reads FYNNEI. The CDR3 is made up of 14 amino acids. The CDR3 region has the DNA TGTGCCAGCAGTCAAACAGGGGGCTGGGACACCATATATTTT. Translation: CASSQTGGWDTIYF.

For the CDR3, the DNA is TGTGCCACCAGTGACCCCCGAGAATCGGGACAGAGCTACGAGCAGTACTTC. Translation: CATSDPRESGQSYEQYF. The chain couples TRBV24-1 to TRBJ2-7; 7 bases are a match to TRBD1. The junction had 14 bases not matched to a gene; V was cut back by 4 bases and J by 3 bases. In germline, CDR1 is KGHDR, CDR2 SFDVKD. CDR3 length: 17 residues.

This clonotype has a handful of counts. The chain combines TRBV7-2 with TRBJ1-2; TRBD1 might be the D (5 bases). The CDR3 has 15 residues. Germline values: CDR1 SGHTA, CDR2 FQGNSA. V was clipped by 2 bases and J by 4 bases, with 14 bases between them. CDR3 loop: CASSLLLTAPYGYTF. CDR3 sequence (DNA): TGTGCCAGCAGCTTACTCCTGACAGCCCCCTATGGCTACACCTTC.

The chain carries TRBV27 and TRBJ1-1; D is undetermined. This CDR3 has 14 residues. Per germline, CDR1 MNHEY and CDR2 SMNVEV (reference sequence). Between the trimmed V and J ends, which lost 2 bases and 1 base, there was a span of 8 bases. As DNA, the CDR3 is TGTGCCAGCAGTTTAGTACAAACGAACACTGAAGCTTTCTTT. Translation: CASSLVQTNTEAFF.

V usage is TRBV7-9 and J usage is TRBJ2-3; D is perhaps TRBD2 (5 bases). The CDR3 sequence is 15 residues long. Between the trimmed V and J ends, which lost 5 bases and 3 bases, there was a span of 15 bases. The germline CDR1 and CDR2 sequences are SEHNR and FQNEAQ (reference sequence). CDR3 protein: CASSPALTGTDTQYF. The CDR3 DNA is TGTGCCAGCAGCCCCGCCCTGACGGGGACAGATACGCAGTATTTT.

V is TRBV12-3 or TRBV12-4 and J is TRBJ1-5; possibly TRBD1 for D (5 bases). The CDR3 length is 15 residues. Trimming shortened V by 3 bases and J by 6 bases, and 15 bases separated the two germline ends. This chain's CDR3 is CASSLGSGNGQPQHF. Written as DNA, the CDR3 is TGTGCCAGCAGTTTGGGGTCAGGGAACGGTCAGCCCCAGCATTTT.

This clonotype was found a few times. The genes are TRBV12-3 or TRBV12-4 and TRBJ1-4; a possible D gene is TRBD1 (6 bases). The CDR3 covers 14 residues. Trimming removed 8 bases at V and 4 bases at J, with 14 bases between. CDR3: CASGGGGDNEKLFF. The DNA for the CDR3 is TGTGCCAGCGGGGGGGGCGGAGATAATGAAAAACTGTTTTTT.

In DNA form, the CDR3 reads TGTGCCAGCAGCCCTCCTAGGTTCGCCCTCCACTTT. Its translation: CASSPPRFALHF. This chain connects TRBV2 to TRBJ1-6; D gene uncertain. The CDR3 is made up of 12 amino acids. The V gene's germline CDR1 is SNHLY and CDR2 FYNNEI. V dropped 6 bases and J dropped 14 bases, with 14 bases sitting between them.

A few counts support this clonotype. The chain carries TRBV7-9 and TRBJ2-7, with 8 bases fitting TRBD2. V lost 3 bases to trimming and J lost 9 bases; unmatched junction nucleotides: 7. The CDR3 runs 13 residues. The germline CDR1 and CDR2 sequences are SEHNR and FQNEAQ (reference sequence). The CDR3 region has the DNA TGTGCCAGCAGCTTGGCCCGGGAGGGTGTGCAGTACTTC. Its protein is CASSLAREGVQYF.

The chain carries TRBV7-2 and TRBJ2-3; perhaps TRBD1 as D (5 bases). The CDR3 is made up of 15 amino acids. Trimming shortened V by 4 bases and J by 1 base, and 12 bases separated the two germline ends. CDR1 and CDR2 (germline): SGHTA, FQGNSA. The CDR3 DNA is TGTGCCAGCAGCTCCCAGGTGGGGCGCACAGATACGCAGTATTTT. It codes for CASSSQVGRTDTQYF.